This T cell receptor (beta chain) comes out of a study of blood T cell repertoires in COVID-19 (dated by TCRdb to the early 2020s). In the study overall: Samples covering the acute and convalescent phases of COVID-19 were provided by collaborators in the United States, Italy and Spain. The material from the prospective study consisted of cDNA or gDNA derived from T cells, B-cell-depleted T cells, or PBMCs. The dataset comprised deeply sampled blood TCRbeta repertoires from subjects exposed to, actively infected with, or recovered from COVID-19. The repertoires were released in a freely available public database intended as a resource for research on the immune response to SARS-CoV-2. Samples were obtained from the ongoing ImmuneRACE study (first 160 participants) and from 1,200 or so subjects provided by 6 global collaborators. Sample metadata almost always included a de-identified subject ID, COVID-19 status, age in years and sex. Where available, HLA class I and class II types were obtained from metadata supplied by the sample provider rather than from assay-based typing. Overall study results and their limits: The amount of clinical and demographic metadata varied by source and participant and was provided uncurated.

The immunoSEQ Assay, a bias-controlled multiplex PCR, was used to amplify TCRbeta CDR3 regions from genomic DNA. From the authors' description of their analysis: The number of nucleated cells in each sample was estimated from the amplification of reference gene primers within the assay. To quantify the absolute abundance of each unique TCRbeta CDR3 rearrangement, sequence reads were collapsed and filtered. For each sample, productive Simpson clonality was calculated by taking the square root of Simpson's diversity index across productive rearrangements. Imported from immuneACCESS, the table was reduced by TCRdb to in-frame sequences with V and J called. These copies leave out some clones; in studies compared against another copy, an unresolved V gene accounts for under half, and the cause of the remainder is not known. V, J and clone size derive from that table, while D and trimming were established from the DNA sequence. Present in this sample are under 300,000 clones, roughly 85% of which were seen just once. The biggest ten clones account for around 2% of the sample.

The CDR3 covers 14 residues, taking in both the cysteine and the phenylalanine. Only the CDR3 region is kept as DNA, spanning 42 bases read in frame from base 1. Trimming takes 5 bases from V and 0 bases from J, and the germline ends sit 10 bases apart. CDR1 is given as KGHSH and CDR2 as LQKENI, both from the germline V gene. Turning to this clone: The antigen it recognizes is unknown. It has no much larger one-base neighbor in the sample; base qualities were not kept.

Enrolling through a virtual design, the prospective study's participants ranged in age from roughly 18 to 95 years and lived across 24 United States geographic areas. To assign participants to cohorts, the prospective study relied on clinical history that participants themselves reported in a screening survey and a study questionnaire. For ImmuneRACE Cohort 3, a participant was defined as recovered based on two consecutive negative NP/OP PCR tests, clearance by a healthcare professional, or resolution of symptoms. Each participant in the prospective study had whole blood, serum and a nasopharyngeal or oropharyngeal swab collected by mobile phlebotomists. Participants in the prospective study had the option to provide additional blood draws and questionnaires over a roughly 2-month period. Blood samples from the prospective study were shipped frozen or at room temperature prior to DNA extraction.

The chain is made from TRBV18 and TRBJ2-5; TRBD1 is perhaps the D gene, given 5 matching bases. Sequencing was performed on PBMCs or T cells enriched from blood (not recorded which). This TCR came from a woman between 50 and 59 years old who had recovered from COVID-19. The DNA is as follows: TGTGCCAGCTCATCAGGCAGGGACCAAGAGACCCAGTACTTC. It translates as CASSSGRDQETQYF.